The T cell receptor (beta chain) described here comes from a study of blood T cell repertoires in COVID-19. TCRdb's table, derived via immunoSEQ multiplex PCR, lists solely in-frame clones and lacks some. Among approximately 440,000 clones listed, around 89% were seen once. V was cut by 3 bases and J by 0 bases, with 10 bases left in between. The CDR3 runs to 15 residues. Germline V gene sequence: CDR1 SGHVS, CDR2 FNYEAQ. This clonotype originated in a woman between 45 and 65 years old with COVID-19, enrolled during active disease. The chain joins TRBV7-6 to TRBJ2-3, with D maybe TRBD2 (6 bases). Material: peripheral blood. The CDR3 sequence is CASSFGGGSTDTQYF. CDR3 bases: TGTGCCAGCAGCTTCGGTGGAGGGAGCACAGATACGCAGTATTTT.